These T cell receptor beta chains were read from a single sample in a study of blood T cell repertoires in COVID-19. Sequencing used immunoSEQ multiplex PCR; TCRdb keeps in-frame clones, though not all of them. The sample records roughly 200,000 clones, around 83% being singletons. The sample consisted of PBMCs or T cells enriched from blood (not recorded which). The receptor set was obtained from a woman in her thirties or forties in a cohort exposed to, infected with or recovered from COVID-19 (not recorded which). Each CDR3 is given without its conserved first and last residue. The D gene is left open where the match is weak.

D	V	J	CDR3
NA	TRBV5-1	TRBJ1-1	ASSLRRDLNTEAF
NA	TRBV7-9	TRBJ1-1	ASRATGKQNTEAF
NA	TRBV27	TRBJ1-1	ASSRGVDNGKAF
NA	TRBV19	TRBJ2-2	ASSMGHRTGELF
TRBD1	TRBV27	TRBJ1-5	ASSPRGNQPQH
NA	TRBV7-2	TRBJ2-7	ASSLFSPDSSYEQY
TRBD1	TRBV28	TRBJ1-1	ASSLVPGQGPLRDTEAF
NA	TRBV12-3/TRBV12-4	TRBJ1-5	ASSSIAQPQH
NA	TRBV6-5	TRBJ2-1	ASRAGKHNEQF
TRBD2	TRBV25-1	TRBJ2-5	ASSEYGLAGETQY
TRBD2	TRBV7-2	TRBJ2-1	ASSYSGVEQF
TRBD1	TRBV27	TRBJ2-7	ASSPWTGADEQY
TRBD2	TRBV27	TRBJ2-7	ASRGLGGAYEQY
TRBD1	TRBV2	TRBJ1-1	ASSEGTGSAF
TRBD2	TRBV19	TRBJ2-5	ASSRGGETQY
NA	TRBV19	TRBJ1-5	ATLVGTRTHSNQPQH
TRBD1	TRBV6-5	TRBJ2-7	ASSKQGAYEQY